The rows below give T cell receptor beta chains drawn from one sample of a study of cytomegalovirus exposure and HLA in healthy donors. Assay: immunoSEQ multiplex PCR; the TCRdb copy retains only in-frame clones and omits some. This sample's table has tens of thousands of clones. Sequenced sample: PBMCs. The receptors here all came from a man aged 40-50 years in good health and CMV-seronegative. Both conserved end residues are part of each CDR3. The D gene is left open where the match is weak. Size tells how often a clone was seen (once, few, many) or the class of an expanded clone, and some rows leave it out.

>TRBV29-1|TRBJ1-5|-|-
TGCAGCGTTGCCATAGATAGCAATCAGCCCCAGCATTTT
CSVAIDSNQPQHF
>TRBV9|TRBJ1-5|-|-
TGTGCCAGCAGCGCCGGGTACGATCAGCCCCAGCATTTT
CASSAGYDQPQHF
>TRBV5-4|TRBJ2-2|-|-
TGTGCCAGCAGCTTAATATCAGACAGTACCGGGGAGCTGTTTTTT
CASSLISDSTGELFF
>TRBV7-9|TRBJ1-1|-|-
TGTGCCAGCAGCTTCCGACAGGACACTGAAGCTTTCTTT
CASSFRQDTEAFF
>TRBV5-1|TRBJ2-7|TRBD1|-
TGCGCCAGCAGCTTAGAGGGACAGGGGAGGTACGAGCAGTACTTC
CASSLEGQGRYEQYF
>TRBV6-5|TRBJ1-2|TRBD1|-
TGTGCCAGCAGTTACTCGAGGGACAGCTATGGCTACACCTTC
CASSYSRDSYGYTF
>TRBV11-3|TRBJ2-2|-|-
TGTGCCAGCAGCTCGGGAGTCAGCGCGAACACCGGGGAGCTGTTTTTT
CASSSGVSANTGELFF
>TRBV5-4|TRBJ2-2|TRBD1|-
TGTGCCAGCAGCCTCGGCCGGAGGACCGGGACAGGGAACACCGGGGAGCTGTTTTTT
CASSLGRRTGTGNTGELFF
>TRBV15|TRBJ1-2|TRBD1|-
TGTGCCACCAGCAGAGACCCCCCGCGGGGACAGACTAACTATGGCTACACCTTC
CATSRDPPRGQTNYGYTF
>TRBV5-1|TRBJ2-3|TRBD2|-
TGCGCCAGCAGCAATGGACTAGCGGGCACAGATACGCAGTATTTT
CASSNGLAGTDTQYF
>TRBV6-1|TRBJ2-7|TRBD2|-
TGTGCCAGTCTAGCGGGGGGGGCCTACGAGCAGTACTTC
CASLAGGAYEQYF
>TRBV5-6|TRBJ2-7|TRBD2|-
TGTGCCAGCAGCCTAGGCGGGAGCTCCTACGAGCAGTACTTC
CASSLGGSSYEQYF
>TRBV11-2|TRBJ2-1|-|-
TGTGCCAGCGCCGACAGGCGCCCCTACAATGAGCAGTTCTTC
CASADRRPYNEQFF
>TRBV15|TRBJ1-1|-|-
TGTGCCACCAGCAGAGAATACAAGAACACTGAAGCTTTCTTT
CATSREYKNTEAFF
>TRBV11-2|TRBJ2-1|-|-
TGTGCCAGCAGCTTTTCGAAGGCGGTCCCCAATGAGCAGTTCTTC
CASSFSKAVPNEQFF
>TRBV19|TRBJ2-6|-|-
TGTGCCAGTAAAGACATTGCTGGGGCCAACGTCCTGACTTTC
CASKDIAGANVLTF
>TRBV6-1|TRBJ2-3|TRBD2|-
TGTGCCAGCATTCGAGCGGGGGGGTACGGAGATACGCAGTATTTT
CASIRAGGYGDTQYF
>TRBV27|TRBJ1-1|-|-
TGTGCCAGTTTAGGGAGGACCTGGCCAAGGGCTGAAGCTTTCTTT
CASLGRTWPRAEAFF
>TRBV7-9|TRBJ2-1|TRBD1|-
TGTGCCAGCAGCTTCCAACTACAGGGGGCCGAGCAGTTCTTC
CASSFQLQGAEQFF
>TRBV27|TRBJ1-2|-|-
TGTGCCAGCTGGACAGTCCTCTATGGCTACACCTTC
CASWTVLYGYTF
>TRBV7-9|TRBJ2-5|TRBD2|-
TGTGCCAGCAGCCTAGCGGGGGGGGACGAGACCCAGTACTTC
CASSLAGGDETQYF
>TRBV11-2|TRBJ2-7|TRBD2|-
TGTGCCAGCAGTAGGCTAGCGGGATACGAGCAGTACTTC
CASSRLAGYEQYF
>TRBV5-4|TRBJ1-6|-|-
TGTGCCAGTCAGGGAGGCAGTTCACCCCTCCACTTT
CASQGGSSPLHF
>TRBV11-2|TRBJ1-2|TRBD1|-
TGTGCCAGCAGCTTAAAACAGGGGGCATATGGCTACACCTTC
CASSLKQGAYGYTF
>TRBV10-3|TRBJ1-5|-|medium-sized
TGTGCATCGGGGGGCGGGGGCAATCAGCCCCAGCATTTT
CASGGGGNQPQHF
>TRBV19|TRBJ2-7|-|-
TGTGCCAGTAGTACGACGGGGGGCTTTCCTTACGAGCAGTACTTC
CASSTTGGFPYEQYF
>TRBV5-1|TRBJ2-3|-|-
TGCGCCAGCAGCGTCCGAGGGTCCCTGGTGGGAGATACGCAGTATTTT
CASSVRGSLVGDTQYF
>TRBV6-1|TRBJ2-7|-|-
TGTGCCAGCAGCAAGGACGGGGAGAGCTACGAGCAGTACTTC
CASSKDGESYEQYF
>TRBV10-1|TRBJ1-1|-|-
TGCGCCAGCAGTGAGTCGGGGGGGCGGGGAGGCACTGAAGCTTTCTTT
CASSESGGRGGTEAFF
>TRBV6-6|TRBJ2-3|TRBD2|-
TGTGCCAGCTCCAATCGCGGGGGACTAGCGGGCGATACGCAGTATTTT
CASSNRGGLAGDTQYF
>TRBV6-5|TRBJ2-7|TRBD1|-
TGTGCCAGCAGCGCCGGGGACAGGCGATCCTACGAGCAGTACTTC
CASSAGDRRSYEQYF
>TRBV4-1|TRBJ2-3|-|-
TGCGCCAGCAGCCACCCGCAGGGTGGTGGCACAGATACGCAGTATTTT
CASSHPQGGGTDTQYF
>TRBV18|TRBJ2-7|-|-
TGTGCCAGCTCACCAACAGGGTTCTACGAGCAGTACTTC
CASSPTGFYEQYF
>TRBV14|TRBJ2-3|-|-
TGTGCCAGCAGCTCCTCAACTAGCCGCAGCACAGATACGCAGTATTTT
CASSSSTSRSTDTQYF
>TRBV27|TRBJ1-2|-|-
TGTGCCAGCAGTCCCTCGGGGACATGGCTCGGCTACACCTTC
CASSPSGTWLGYTF
>TRBV30|TRBJ2-1|-|-
TGTGCCTGGAGTTCTGGGGCCACGTACAATGAGCAGTTCTTC
CAWSSGATYNEQFF
>TRBV2|TRBJ2-5|-|-
TGTGCCAGCAGTGAAGTTCGGACATCGGAACAGACCCAGTACTTC
CASSEVRTSEQTQYF
>TRBV11-2|TRBJ1-1|TRBD1|-
TGTGCCAGCAGCTTAGCCGGGACAGGGATTGGAGCTTTCTTT
CASSLAGTGIGAFF
>TRBV2|TRBJ2-5|-|-
TGTGCCAGCAGTGAGGGGCTAGGGGACGGGAGGACCCAGTACTTC
CASSEGLGDGRTQYF
>TRBV5-1|TRBJ2-5|TRBD2|-
TGCGCCAGCAGCTTGGCTAGCGGGGGGGCCGGGGAGACCCAGTACTTC
CASSLASGGAGETQYF
>TRBV7-9|TRBJ2-7|TRBD1|-
TGTGCCAGCAGCAACCCAGGACAGGGGGACAACTTC
CASSNPGQGDNF
>TRBV4-2|TRBJ1-6|-|-
TGTGCCAGCAGCCAAGACCGACAGGCTTCCTATAATTCACCCCTCCACTTT
CASSQDRQASYNSPLHF
>TRBV6-5|TRBJ2-2|-|-
TGTGCCAGCAGTTTGGACAGTCTTCGAGGTACCGGGGAGCTGTTTTTT
CASSLDSLRGTGELFF
>TRBV7-9|TRBJ2-2|-|-
TGTGCCAGCAGCTTGGGGGGACGGACCGGGGAGCTGTTTTTT
CASSLGGRTGELFF
>TRBV10-3|TRBJ2-7|-|-
TGTGCCATCAGTGAGAGGTACAGTACCTACGAGCAGTACTTC
CAISERYSTYEQYF